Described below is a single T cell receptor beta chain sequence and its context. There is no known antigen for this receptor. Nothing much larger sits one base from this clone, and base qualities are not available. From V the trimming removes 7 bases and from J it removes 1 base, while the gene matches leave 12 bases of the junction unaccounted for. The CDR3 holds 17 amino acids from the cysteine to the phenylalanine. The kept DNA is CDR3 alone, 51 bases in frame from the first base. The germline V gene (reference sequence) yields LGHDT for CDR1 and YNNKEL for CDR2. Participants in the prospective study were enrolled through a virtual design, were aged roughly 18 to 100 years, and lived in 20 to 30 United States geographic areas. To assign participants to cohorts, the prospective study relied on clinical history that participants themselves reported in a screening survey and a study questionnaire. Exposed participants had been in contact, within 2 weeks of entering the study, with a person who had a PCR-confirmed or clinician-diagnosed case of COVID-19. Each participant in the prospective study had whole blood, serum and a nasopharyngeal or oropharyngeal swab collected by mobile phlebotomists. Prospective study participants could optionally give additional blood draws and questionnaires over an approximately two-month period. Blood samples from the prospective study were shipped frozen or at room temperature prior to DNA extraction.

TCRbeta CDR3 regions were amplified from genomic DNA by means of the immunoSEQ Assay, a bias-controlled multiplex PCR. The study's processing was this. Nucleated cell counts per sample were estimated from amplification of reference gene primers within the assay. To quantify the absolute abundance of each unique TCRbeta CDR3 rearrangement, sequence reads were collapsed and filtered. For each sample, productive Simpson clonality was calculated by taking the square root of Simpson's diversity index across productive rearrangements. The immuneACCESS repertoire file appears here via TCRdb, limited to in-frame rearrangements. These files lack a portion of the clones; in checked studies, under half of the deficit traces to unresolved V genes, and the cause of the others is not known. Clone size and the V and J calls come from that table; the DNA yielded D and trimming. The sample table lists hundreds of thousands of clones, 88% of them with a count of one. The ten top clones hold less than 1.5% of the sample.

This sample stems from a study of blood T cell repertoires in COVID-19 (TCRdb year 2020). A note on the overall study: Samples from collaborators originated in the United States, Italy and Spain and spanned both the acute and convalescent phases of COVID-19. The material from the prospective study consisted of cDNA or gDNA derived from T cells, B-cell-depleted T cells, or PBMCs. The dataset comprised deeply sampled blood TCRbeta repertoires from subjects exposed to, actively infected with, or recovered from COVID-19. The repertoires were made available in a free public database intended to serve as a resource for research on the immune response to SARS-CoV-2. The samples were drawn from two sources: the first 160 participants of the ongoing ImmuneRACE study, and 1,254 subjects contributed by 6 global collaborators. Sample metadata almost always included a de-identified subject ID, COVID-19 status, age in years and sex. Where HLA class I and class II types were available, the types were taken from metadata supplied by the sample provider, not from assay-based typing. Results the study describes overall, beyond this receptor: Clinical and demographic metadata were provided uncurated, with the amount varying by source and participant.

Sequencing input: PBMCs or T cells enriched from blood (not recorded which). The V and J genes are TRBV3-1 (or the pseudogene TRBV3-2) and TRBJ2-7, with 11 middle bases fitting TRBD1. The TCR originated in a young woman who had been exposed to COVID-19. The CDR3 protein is CASNAKQGQGVSYEQYF. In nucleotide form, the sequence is TGTGCCAGCAACGCGAAACAGGGACAGGGGGTTTCCTACGAGCAGTACTTC.